The clone carrying this T cell receptor (beta chain) was detected only once. Authors' processing steps: Reference gene primer amplification gave estimated nucleated cell counts. Data came from immunoSEQ multiplex PCR; TCRdb stores just in-frame clones and leaves some out. V and J calls and clone size are given by that table; D and trimming were obtained from the DNA. The repertoire includes around 240,000 clones, roughly 81% of them detected once, and around 0.96% sits in the top ten. The data belong to a study of blood T cell repertoires in COVID-19. About the study: The samples span acute and convalescent COVID-19 from the United States, Italy and Spain. The cDNA or gDNA used as material had been derived from T cells, B-cell-depleted T cells, or PBMCs.

The V end was cut by 7 bases, the J end by 3 bases, with 12 bases between. This CDR3 has 13 residues. The origin of this receptor is a middle-aged man with acute or convalescent COVID-19. The J gene is TRBJ1-2, the V gene TRBV12-3 or TRBV12-4; maybe TRBD1 (5 bases). Sequenced material: peripheral blood. As DNA, the CDR3 is TGTGCCAGCACCCCCGACAGTTACTATGGCTACACCTTC. It translates to CASTPDSYYGYTF.